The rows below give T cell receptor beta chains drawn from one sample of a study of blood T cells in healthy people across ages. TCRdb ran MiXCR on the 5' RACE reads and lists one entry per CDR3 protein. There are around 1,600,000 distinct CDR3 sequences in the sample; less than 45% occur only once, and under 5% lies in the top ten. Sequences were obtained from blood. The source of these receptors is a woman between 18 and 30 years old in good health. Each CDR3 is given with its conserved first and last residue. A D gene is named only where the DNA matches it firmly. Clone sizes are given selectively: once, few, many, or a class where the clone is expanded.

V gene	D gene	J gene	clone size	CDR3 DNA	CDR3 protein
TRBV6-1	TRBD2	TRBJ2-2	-	TGTACCAGCAGCACTCCGGGACTAGCGGGACGTACCGGGGAGCTGTTTTTT	CTSSTPGLAGRTGELFF
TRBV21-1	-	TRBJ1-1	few	TGTGCCAGCAGCCCACGGACGGGACAACACACTGAAGCTTTCTTT	CASSPRTGQHTEAFF
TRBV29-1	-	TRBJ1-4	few	TGCAGCGTTGCGGGGGCGCGAGAAAAACTGTTTTTT	CSVAGAREKLFF
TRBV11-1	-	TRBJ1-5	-	TGTGCCAGCAGCTCATCCCGGGACCTAGGTCAGCCCCAGCATTTT	CASSSSRDLGQPQHF
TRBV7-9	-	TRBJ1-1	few	TGTGCCAGCAGCTTAAGGGCAGGATTGAACACTGAAGCTTTCTTT	CASSLRAGLNTEAFF
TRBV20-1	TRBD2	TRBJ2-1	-	TGCAGTGCTACGACTAGCGGGGGTGGTAGGGGTGAGCAGTTCTTC	CSATTSGGGRGEQFF
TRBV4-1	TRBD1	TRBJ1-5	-	TGCGCCAGCAGCCAGTTCACAGGGGACAATCAGCCCCAGCATTTT	CASSQFTGDNQPQHF
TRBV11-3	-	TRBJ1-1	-	TGTGCCAGCAGCTCCTCACTGGGGGCGGACAGGAACACTGAAGCTTTCTTT	CASSSSLGADRNTEAFF
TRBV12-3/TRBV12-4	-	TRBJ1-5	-	TGTGCCAGCAGCAAGAGGGGACCTCCATACGGGCAGCCCCAGCATTTT	CASSKRGPPYGQPQHF
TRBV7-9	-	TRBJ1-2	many	TGTGCCAGCAGCGAGGGTTACTATGGCTACACCTTC	CASSEGYYGYTF
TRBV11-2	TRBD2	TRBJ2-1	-	TGTGCCAGCAGCTCGTTCGGCGGGAGTGTTGAGCAGTTCTTC	CASSSFGGSVEQFF
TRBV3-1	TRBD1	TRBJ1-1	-	TGTGCCAGCAGCCACGAACCAGGGGGCGAGTGGAACACTGAAGCTTTCTTT	CASSHEPGGEWNTEAFF
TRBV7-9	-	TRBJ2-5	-	TGTGCCAGCAGTCCATTTGAAGGGGCGAAGACCCAGTACTTC	CASSPFEGAKTQYF
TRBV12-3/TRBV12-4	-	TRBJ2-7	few	TGTGCCAGCAGCCCCCGCGGTATCCGAACCTACGAGCAGTACTTC	CASSPRGIRTYEQYF
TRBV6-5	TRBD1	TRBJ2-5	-	TGTGCCAGAGTTACGCCGACAGGGGGTGAGACCCAGTACTTC	CARVTPTGGETQYF
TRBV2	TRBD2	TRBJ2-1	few	TGTGCCAGCAGTCCCCCGACTAGCGGGTTTTACAATGAGCAGTTCTTC	CASSPPTSGFYNEQFF
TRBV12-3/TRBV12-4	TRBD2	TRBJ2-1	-	TGTGCCAGCAGTTTCATGCAGCGGGAGGGTTATGAGCAGTTCTTC	CASSFMQREGYEQFF